The 20 T cell receptor beta chains listed next were all sequenced from one sample in a study of spatial heterogeneity in lung cancer. TCRdb recomputed calls from the 5' RACE reads with MiXCR, one row per CDR3 protein. The profile covers about 17,000 distinct CDR3 sequences, with over 20% appearing a single time and about a fifth taken by the ten largest. Specified time point: sample taken at primary tumor resection. Frozen PBMC, nontumor lung or tumor provided whole RNA, which was sequenced unsorted. The sample consisted of PBMCs, taken at surgery. The source is a female donor with early-stage non-small cell lung cancer.

The chain employs TRBV20-1 and TRBJ2-3; 7 bases fit TRBD1. Germline V gene data show CDR1 as DFQATT and CDR2 as SNEGSKA (reference sequence). The CDR3 loop spans 14 amino acids. With V trimmed by 6 bases and J by 1 base, 7 bases remained unmatched. CDR3 protein: CSATTGVGTDTQYF. The CDR3 DNA sequence: TGCAGTGCCACTACAGGGGTGGGCACAGATACGCAGTATTTT.

This clonotype was found many times. The chain is built from TRBV12-3 or TRBV12-4 and TRBJ1-5, with TRBD1 as a possible D gene (5 bases). V lost 3 bases to trimming and J lost 7 bases, with 10 bases between them. This CDR3 has 13 residues. In nucleotides, the CDR3 is TGTGCCAGCAGTTTCTCTCAGGGACAGCCCCAGCATTTT. Amino acid sequence: CASSFSQGQPQHF.

Many counts were recorded for this clonotype. As DNA, the CDR3 is TGCGCCAGCGGGGGACCGGGACACTCCCTCGACGAGCAGTACTTC. This translates into CASGGPGHSLDEQYF. This rearrangement joins TRBV5-1 to TRBJ2-7; the D gene is possibly TRBD1 (6 bases). The CDR3 has 15 amino acids. Germline assignment: CDR1 SGHRS and CDR2 YFSETQ. Trimming left V 7 bases short and J 5 bases short, with 22 bases between.

This clonotype was counted many times. This chain links TRBV7-2 with TRBJ1-2; D uncertain. Trimming took off 2 bases at V and 6 bases at J, with 7 bases between the two ends. This CDR3 is 12 amino acids long. Per germline, CDR1 SGHTA and CDR2 FQGNSA. Here the CDR3 DNA reads TGTGCCAGCAGCTTATCACTGAATGGCTACACCTTC. Its protein is CASSLSLNGYTF.

The chain employs TRBV7-6 and TRBJ2-5; D remains unclear. There are 12 residues in the CDR3. V was shortened by 5 bases and J by 0 bases, with 4 bases between the two germline ends. Germline assignment: CDR1 SGHVS and CDR2 FNYEAQ. CDR3: CASSPHQETQYF. The DNA of the CDR3 is TGTGCCAGCAGCCCCCACCAAGAGACCCAGTACTTC.

The V and J genes are TRBV11-2 and TRBJ1-6, with unresolved D. CDR1 is SGHAT and CDR2 is FQNNGV in the germline V gene. Trimming removed 3 bases at V and 8 bases at J, with 26 bases between. The CDR3 runs 19 residues. As DNA, the CDR3 is TGTGCCAGCAGCTTGGAGCCTGCTGTCTTGGAGCCGCAATATTCACCCCTCCACTTT. Translating it yields CASSLEPAVLEPQYSPLHF.

This clonotype was counted between two and nine times. The J gene is TRBJ2-5, the V gene TRBV25-1; D perhaps matches TRBD2 (6 bases). The germline gives CDR1 MGHDK, CDR2 SYGVNS. This CDR3 region has 16 residues. The V and J ends lost 5 bases and 2 bases respectively, with 18 bases between them. CDR3 sequence reads: CASSPPGRGGQETQYF. The CDR3 DNA is TGTGCCAGCAGTCCCCCCGGCCGAGGAGGGCAAGAGACCCAGTACTTC. Full variable domain (rest looked up from reference TRBV25-1 and TRBJ2-5): EADIYQTPRYLVIGTGKKITLECSQTMGHDKMYWYQQDPGMELHLIHYSYGVNSTEKGDLSSESTVSRIRTEHFPLTLESARPSHTSQYLCASSPPGRGGQETQYFGPGTRLLVL.

The chain is built from TRBV6-5 and TRBJ2-7; D remains ambiguous. Germline CDR1 MNHEY, CDR2 SVGAGI. CDR3 size: 11 residues. V was shortened by 2 bases and J by 11 bases, with 10 bases between the two germline ends. As DNA, the CDR3 is TGTGCCAGCAGTTACGGGATCTATAAGTACTTC. Encoded protein: CASSYGIYKYF.

The chain joins TRBV21-1 to TRBJ1-5. TRBV21-1 is listed as a pseudogene. CDR3 length: 18 residues. The CDR3, as DNA: TGTGCCAGCAGCAGAGGAGACCACTTTAGTCCTAGCAATCAGCCCCAGCATTTT. Translation: CASSRGDHFSPSNQPQHF.

Concerning this clonotype: Just one base apart from a much larger clone, this may be a read error. This chain uses TRBV12-3 or TRBV12-4 with TRBJ1-2; no firm D call. Between the trimmed V and J ends, which lost 1 base and 10 bases, there was a span of 13 bases. The CDR3 length is 13 residues. The CDR3, as DNA: TGTGCCAGCAGTTTAGAGCGGTCTAGCGACTACACCTTC. Translated, it gives CASSLERSSDYTF.

There are many counts of this clonotype. The rearrangement joins TRBV6-2 or TRBV6-3 to TRBJ2-7; TRBD2 matches at 11 bases. The V gene end was trimmed by 5 bases and the J gene end by 6 bases; junction bases not matched to a gene: 9. CDR3 length: 15 residues. Germline V gene sequence: CDR1 MNHEY, CDR2 SVGEGT. CDR3 region: CASSVAGGPSGEQYF. In nucleotides, the CDR3 is TGTGCCAGCAGTGTAGCGGGAGGGCCCTCGGGCGAGCAGTACTTC.

This clonotype came up many times. V gene TRBV4-3 combines with J gene TRBJ2-7; 10 bases map to TRBD2. J lost 2 bases, V lost 0 bases, and 4 bases had no gene match. The CDR3 consists of 16 residues. Germline-derived CDR1 and CDR2 are LGHNA and YSLEER. In DNA, the CDR3 is TGCGCCAGCAGCCAAGAACTAGCGGGAACAGCCTACGAGCAGTACTTC. It codes for CASSQELAGTAYEQYF.

In this sample, this clonotype turned up many times. The chain combines TRBV14 with TRBJ2-1, with TRBD2 matching over 13 bases. Germline V gene sequence: CDR1 SGHDN, CDR2 FVKESK. V lost 1 base, J lost 4 bases, and 10 bases stayed unmatched. This CDR3 contains 19 residues. CDR3 nucleotide sequence: TGTGCCAGCAGCCAAGTTTGGCGGTGGACTAGCGGGAGTTACAATGAGCAGTTCTTC. It codes for CASSQVWRWTSGSYNEQFF.

This clonotype showed up just a few times. This chain joins TRBV7-2 and TRBJ2-1, with 8 bases matching TRBD2. Germline-derived CDR1 and CDR2 are SGHTA and FQGNSA. The V and J ends lost 3 bases and 0 bases, in that order; junction bases with no gene match: 4. The CDR3 runs to 16 residues. CDR3 DNA: TGTGCCAGCAGCTTCCAGGGGACTAGCTCCTACAATGAGCAGTTCTTC. This codes for CASSFQGTSSYNEQFF.

This clonotype was seen ten or more times. The J gene is TRBJ2-1, the V gene TRBV12-3 or TRBV12-4; 8 positions match TRBD2. This CDR3 is built from 14 residues. The V and J ends lost 3 bases and 9 bases, in that order; junction bases with no gene match: 7. In DNA, the CDR3 is TGTGCCAGCAGTTTGGGGCACCGGGAGGGTGAGCAGTTCTTC. Protein: CASSLGHREGEQFF.

The V and J genes are TRBV7-2 and TRBJ2-3; D call uncertain. Between the trimmed V and J ends, which lost 5 bases and 0 bases, there was a span of 12 bases. In germline, CDR1 is SGHTA, CDR2 FQGNSA. The CDR3 is 15 residues long. CDR3 nucleotides: TGTGCCAGCAGCCTCGAATCGACTAGCACAGATACGCAGTATTTT. The encoded protein is CASSLESTSTDTQYF.

This clonotype was seen ten or more times. The genes are TRBV28 and TRBJ1-1; perhaps TRBD1 as D (6 bases). In germline, CDR1 is MDHEN, CDR2 SYDVKM. This CDR3 contains 14 residues. V dropped 0 bases and J dropped 6 bases, with 11 bases sitting between them. The CDR3 DNA sequence: TGTGCCAGCAGTTTATGGGGGGGCATCCCTGAAGCTTTCTTT. As protein: CASSLWGGIPEAFF.

This clonotype was seen ten or more times. V gene TRBV7-8 combines with J gene TRBJ2-7; a possible D gene is TRBD2 (7 bases). The CDR3 contains 16 residues. The germline V and J ends were trimmed by 3 bases and 7 bases, with 22 bases remaining between them. Germline CDR1 reads SGHVS; CDR2 reads FQNEAQ. The CDR3, as DNA: TGTGCCAGCAGCTTCAACACCGGACAGCGGCGGGAGGAGCAGTACTTC. Translated, it gives CASSFNTGQRREEQYF. The whole variable domain, remainder taken from reference TRBV7-8 and TRBJ2-7, is GAGVSQSPRYKVAKRGQDVALRCDPISGHVSLFWYQQALGQGPEFLTYFQNEAQLDKSGLPSDRFFAERPEGSVSTLKIQRTQQEDSAVYLCASSFNTGQRREEQYFGPGTRLTVT.

In this sample, this clonotype turned up many times. The chain links TRBV20-1 to TRBJ2-1; 9 nucleotides line up with TRBD2. The germline gives CDR1 DFQATT, CDR2 SNEGSKA (reference sequence). The CDR3 totals 15 residues. V lost 5 bases and J lost 8; bases outside the gene matches: 13. DNA of the CDR3: TGCAGTGCTCAGGAGGGCGCGGGAGGGCCGGATGAGCAGTTCTTC. It yields the protein CSAQEGAGGPDEQFF.

This clonotype was counted ten times or more. The rearrangement links TRBV6-5 to TRBJ2-1, with 7 bases matching TRBD2. The CDR3 covers 16 residues. Germline V lookup: CDR1 MNHEY, CDR2 SVGAGI. J lost 15 bases, V lost 6 bases, and 23 bases had no gene match. The chain's CDR3 is CASSPTYPLGGRFVFF. DNA for the CDR3: TGTGCCAGCAGCCCTACTTACCCCTTGGGAGGGAGGTTTGTGTTCTTC.